This T cell receptor (beta chain) was obtained from a study of cytomegalovirus exposure and HLA in healthy donors. Overall study: A data release that came early held approximately 85 million unique TCRs from HLA-typed donors. Across 350 to 500 genotyped donors, 81% landed in the Caucasian-associated ancestry cluster.

Study findings and constraints: CMV antigen specificity of a few CMV-associated chains was confirmed in vitro.

The PCR was carried out with 60 Vbeta primers and 13 Jbeta primers. The assay was immunoSEQ multiplex PCR, and TCRdb's table has in-frame clones only and misses some. The sample holds roughly 150,000 clones; over 70% are singletons and the top ten take about 5.6%. In regard to this clone: What it binds is not known.

This CDR3 is built from 12 residues. Trimming pared 1 base from V and 9 bases from J, leaving 7 bases between. Germline V gene sequence: CDR1 LNHNV, CDR2 YYDKDF (reference sequence). The V call is TRBV15, the J call TRBJ2-1, with D perhaps matching TRBD2 (5 bases). The specimen was PBMCs. This TCR was recovered from a man aged 25-45 years in good health and CMV-seropositive. The CDR3 coding sequence is TGTGCCACCAGCAGAGGGGAGTCTGAGCAGTTCTTC. It codes for CATSRGESEQFF. Full variable domain (remainder filled in from reference TRBV15 and TRBJ2-1): DAMVIQNPRYQVTQFGKPVTLSCSQTLNHNVMYWYQQKSSQAPKLLFHYYDKDFNNEADTPDNFQSRRPNTSFCFLDIRSPGLGDTAMYLCATSRGESEQFFGPGTRLTVL.